A selection of T cell receptor beta chains follows, all from one sample in a study of blood T cell repertoires in COVID-19. Repertoires were generated with immunoSEQ multiplex PCR, while TCRdb's copy carries only in-frame clones and drops some. The table lists roughly 280,000 clones, roughly nine tenths of them singletons, with 2% to 3% in the top ten. The sample was PBMCs or T cells enriched from blood (not recorded which). These receptor sequences come from a woman aged 18-30 years who had recovered from COVID-19. CDR3s include the opening cysteine and the closing phenylalanine or tryptophan. A D gene is named only where the DNA matches it firmly. Size is stated for part of the rows, as once, few or many counts, or as a class when the clone is expanded.

j_call d_call clone_size v_call cdr3_aa cdr3_nt
TRBJ1-6 TRBD1 few TRBV2 CASSLNRQGSGSPLHF TGTGCCAGCAGCCTAAATAGACAGGGATCAGGATCACCCCTCCACTTT
TRBJ1-2 - - TRBV6-5 CASSYRPGGGYTF TGTGCCAGCAGTTACCGGCCGGGTGGAGGCTACACCTTC
TRBJ2-7 - few TRBV29-1 CSVGASYEQYF TGCAGCGTTGGGGCCTCCTACGAGCAGTACTTC
TRBJ1-1 TRBD1 - TRBV2 CASSEWTGARPGGNTEAFF TGTGCCAGCAGTGAATGGACAGGGGCCCGACCGGGGGGGAACACTGAAGCTTTCTTT
TRBJ1-1 - - TRBV6-5 CATVGAEAFF TGTGCCACCGTAGGGGCTGAAGCTTTCTTT
TRBJ2-1 - once TRBV7-2 CASSPLSRLEQFF TGTGCCAGCAGCCCACTGAGTCGTCTTGAGCAGTTCTTC
TRBJ1-1 TRBD1 - TRBV24-1 CATRAGTGGKTEAFF TGTGCCACCCGGGCCGGAACAGGGGGCAAGACTGAAGCTTTCTTT
TRBJ1-1 - once TRBV6-4 CASGSLWRRRTEAFF TGTGCCAGCGGGAGCCTTTGGCGACGACGGACTGAAGCTTTCTTT
TRBJ2-6 TRBD2 - TRBV4-2 CASSQEGLAGYGANVLTF TGTGCCAGCAGCCAAGAAGGGCTAGCGGGGTATGGGGCCAACGTCCTGACTTTC
TRBJ1-2 - - TRBV2 CASTEGETYGYTF TGTGCCAGCACCGAGGGGGAGACCTATGGCTACACCTTC
TRBJ2-7 - - TRBV11-2 CASSLGKGVRDEQYF TGTGCCAGCAGCTTAGGTAAAGGGGTCAGGGACGAGCAGTACTTC
TRBJ1-1 TRBD1 - TRBV3-1/TRBV3-2 CASSQSTGTGITEAFF TGTGCCAGCAGCCAATCCACCGGGACAGGGATCACTGAAGCTTTCTTT
TRBJ1-6 - - TRBV27 CASSQRQALSYNSPLHF TGTGCCAGCAGTCAGAGACAGGCGCTCTCCTATAATTCACCCCTCCACTTT
TRBJ2-7 - - TRBV7-9 CASSSYSYEQYF TGTGCCAGCAGCTCCTACAGCTACGAGCAGTACTTC
TRBJ2-7 TRBD1 - TRBV5-8 CASSLGSGTVSYEQYF TGTGCCAGCAGCTTGGGATCCGGGACAGTATCCTACGAGCAGTACTTC
TRBJ1-5 - - TRBV13 CASSRLGLNQPQHF TGTGCCAGCAGCCGCCTGGGACTTAATCAGCCCCAGCATTTT
TRBJ2-3 TRBD2 few TRBV4-2 CASSQASGGPSTDTQYF TGTGCCAGCAGCCAGGCTAGCGGGGGCCCGAGCACAGATACGCAGTATTTT
TRBJ1-4 TRBD1 - TRBV25-1 CASSGQGATNEKLFF TGTGCCAGCAGTGGACAGGGGGCAACTAATGAAAAACTGTTTTTT
TRBJ1-2 TRBD1 few TRBV27 CASSSRQGEGYTF TGTGCCAGCAGTTCCCGACAGGGAGAAGGCTACACCTTC
TRBJ1-2 - - TRBV19 CASSSGGYGYTF TGTGCCAGTAGTTCGGGGGGCTACGGCTACACCTTC
TRBJ2-3 - - TRBV19 CASSIEEGVLGTDTQYF TGTGCCAGTAGTATAGAGGAAGGGGTCCTTGGCACAGATACGCAGTATTTT
TRBJ1-1 - - TRBV19 CATDMNTEAFF TGTGCCACGGACATGAACACTGAAGCTTTCTTT
TRBJ1-2 TRBD1 - TRBV30 CAWSPGQYYGYTF TGTGCCTGGAGTCCGGGACAGTACTATGGCTACACCTTC
TRBJ2-7 TRBD1 - TRBV18 CASSPLDRTAEQYF TGTGCCAGCTCACCACTGGACAGGACCGCCGAGCAGTACTTC
TRBJ1-2 TRBD1 - TRBV9 CASSVVRTGGNYGYTF TGTGCCAGCAGCGTAGTCCGGACAGGGGGGAACTATGGCTACACCTTC
TRBJ1-1 - - TRBV28 CASSLSVTEAFF TGTGCCAGCAGTTTGAGTGTGACTGAAGCTTTCTTT
TRBJ2-3 TRBD2 - TRBV5-1 CASSLDLAGNTDTQYF TGCGCCAGCAGCTTGGATCTAGCGGGGAACACAGATACGCAGTATTTT
TRBJ1-2 - - TRBV3-1/TRBV3-2 CASQPRGEGGYTF TGTGCCAGCCAGCCACGGGGTGAGGGAGGCTACACCTTC
TRBJ1-2 - - TRBV6-2/TRBV6-3 CASSYEWSEGGGVNYGYTF TGTGCCAGCAGTTACGAATGGTCTGAGGGAGGGGGGGTAAACTATGGCTACACCTTC
TRBJ1-1 - - TRBV7-8 CASSSGTLNTEAFF TGTGCCAGCAGTTCGGGGACACTTAACACTGAAGCTTTCTTT
TRBJ1-5 TRBD1 - TRBV7-9 CASSTTGGGGYQPQHF TGTGCCAGCAGTACTACAGGGGGCGGAGGTTATCAGCCCCAGCATTTT
TRBJ2-3 TRBD2 - TRBV19 CASAPRLAGQDTQYF TGTGCCAGCGCCCCGCGGCTAGCGGGACAAGATACGCAGTATTTT
TRBJ2-3 - - TRBV7-8 CASSVEPTSTDTQYF TGTGCCAGCAGCGTTGAACCCACTAGCACAGATACGCAGTATTTT
TRBJ1-1 - - TRBV6-5 CATNLGGANTEAFF TGTGCCACCAATCTTGGGGGGGCGAACACTGAAGCTTTCTTT
TRBJ1-5 TRBD1 - TRBV4-1 CASSLEWTGEINQPQHF TGCGCCAGCAGCCTGGAATGGACAGGGGAGATCAATCAGCCCCAGCATTTT
TRBJ2-2 TRBD2 - TRBV9 CASSQPTSGGALTGELFF TGTGCCAGCAGCCAACCGACTAGCGGGGGGGCACTCACCGGGGAGCTGTTTTTT
TRBJ1-2 - once TRBV12-3/TRBV12-4 CASSLGEVGGYTF TGTGCCAGCAGTTTAGGCGAGGTGGGTGGCTACACCTTC
TRBJ2-7 TRBD2 - TRBV27 CASSLKREGAYEQYF TGTGCCAGCAGTTTAAAACGGGAGGGGGCCTACGAGCAGTACTTC
TRBJ2-1 - once TRBV6-2/TRBV6-3 CASSNIRYNEQFF TGTGCCAGCAGTAACATAAGATACAATGAGCAGTTCTTC
TRBJ2-1 - - TRBV12-3/TRBV12-4 CASSGGTNEQFF TGTGCCAGCAGCGGGGGTACCAATGAGCAGTTCTTC
TRBJ1-1 TRBD1 - TRBV6-5 CASSYSRQGGSEAFF TGTGCCAGCAGTTACTCCCGGCAGGGGGGCTCTGAAGCTTTCTTT
TRBJ1-2 - - TRBV28 CASSRGGAGSGYTF TGTGCCAGCAGCCGCGGGGGGGCCGGGAGCGGCTACACCTTC
TRBJ2-3 TRBD1 - TRBV18 CASSPLSRAGGPLGQDTQYF TGTGCCAGCTCACCCCTTTCCAGGGCAGGGGGCCCCCTCGGCCAAGATACGCAGTATTTT
TRBJ1-1 TRBD1 - TRBV7-9 CASSLVTGISAEAFF TGTGCCAGCAGCTTGGTGACAGGGATTAGTGCTGAAGCTTTCTTT
TRBJ2-1 - - TRBV5-1 CASSLRQASYNEQFF TGCGCCAGCAGCCTAAGACAGGCCTCCTACAATGAGCAGTTCTTC
TRBJ1-6 - - TRBV3-1/TRBV3-2 CASSPKEGAWGSSYNSPLHF TGTGCCAGCAGCCCAAAGGAGGGAGCCTGGGGTAGCTCCTATAATTCACCCCTCCACTTT
TRBJ1-4 - - TRBV14 CASSQDPSLLFF TGTGCCAGCAGCCAAGATCCCAGTTTGCTGTTTTTT
TRBJ2-7 TRBD2 many TRBV27 CASSPLGAGTFYEQYF TGTGCCAGCAGTCCCCTCGGAGCGGGGACGTTTTACGAGCAGTACTTC
TRBJ1-5 TRBD1 - TRBV10-3 CATTDRESNQPQHF TGTGCCACCACGGACAGGGAGTCCAATCAGCCCCAGCATTTT
TRBJ2-7 TRBD2 - TRBV5-1 CASSLLAGTEQYF TGCGCCAGCAGCTTACTAGCGGGAACCGAGCAGTACTTC
TRBJ2-1 TRBD1 - TRBV16 CASSPGQGNEQFF TGTGCCAGCAGCCCGGGACAGGGCAATGAGCAGTTCTTC
TRBJ2-1 TRBD2 once TRBV3-1/TRBV3-2 CASSRTSGGQSSYNEQFF TGTGCCAGCAGCAGGACTAGCGGGGGCCAAAGCTCCTACAATGAGCAGTTCTTC
TRBJ2-1 TRBD2 - TRBV4-2 CASSTMTSGGAHEQFF TGTGCCAGCAGCACAATGACTAGCGGGGGGGCTCATGAGCAGTTCTTC
TRBJ1-2 - - TRBV28 CASSFRHSSYGYTF TGTGCCAGCAGTTTCCGTCACAGTTCCTATGGCTACACCTTC
TRBJ2-7 - - TRBV6-5 CASSSGGDLSYEQYF TGTGCCAGCAGTTCCGGCGGGGATCTAAGTTACGAGCAGTACTTC
TRBJ2-3 - - TRBV5-1 CASSLQGTSTDTQYF TGCGCCAGCAGCTTACAAGGGACTAGCACAGATACGCAGTATTTT
TRBJ2-2 - - TRBV6-5 CASSYTRQNTGELFF TGTGCCAGCAGTTACACGAGACAGAACACCGGGGAGCTGTTTTTT